This entry concerns a single T cell receptor (beta chain). Its antigen is currently unknown. Primers for the PCR totalled 60 Vbeta and 13 Jbeta. Some clones are missing from TCRdb's copy, which holds only in-frame ones; the method was immunoSEQ multiplex PCR. The table has some 120,000 clones, about 68% seen once. This specimen comes from a study of cytomegalovirus exposure and HLA in healthy donors. Study-level findings and limits: Per a later analysis, 15,000 to 20,000 TCR beta sequences showed association with HLA alleles at 0.05 false discovery rate. Highest at DRB1 and lowest at HLA-C, TCR association rates differed among HLA loci in a later analysis.

Though probably carrying unrecorded immune exposures, donors were nominally healthy at sampling. This CDR3 region has 16 residues. Germline V CDR1 and CDR2: SGDLS, YYNGEE. V was pared by 0 bases and J by 7 bases, with 10 bases of the junction left unmatched. Sequencing was done on a sample of PBMCs. The chain is built from TRBV9 and TRBJ2-5, with 9 bases identical to TRBD1. This sequence originates from a man aged 35 to 55 in good health and CMV-seropositive. The CDR3 loop is CASSVGTGTGTVTQYF. The CDR3 DNA sequence: TGTGCCAGCAGCGTAGGGACCGGGACAGGGACGGTGACCCAGTACTTC.